This is a list of T cell receptor beta chains from one sample in a study of blood T cells in healthy people across ages. TCRdb called the 5' RACE reads again in MiXCR, with one record for every CDR3 protein. The profile covers around 850,000 distinct CDR3 sequences, with roughly 34% appearing a single time and roughly 13% taken by the ten largest. Sequenced material: blood. These receptors came from a man aged 18 to 29 in good health. Each CDR3 is given with its conserved first and last residue. The order of the fields is V gene, J gene, clone size, D gene, CDR3 DNA, CDR3 protein. D genes are given only for firm matches. A clone size is listed for some rows: how often the clone was seen (once, few, many), or a class if it is expanded.

TRBV7-9	TRBJ1-2	many	NA	TGTGCCAGCAGCTTACCATATGGGGATACGAACTATGGCTACACCTTC	CASSLPYGDTNYGYTF
TRBV12-3/TRBV12-4	TRBJ2-1	NA	NA	TGTGCCAGCAGTAAGACGAGCCCATCAGAGACCCAGTTCTTC	CASSKTSPSETQFF
TRBV5-1	TRBJ2-5	few	NA	TGCGCCAGCAGCTTGGCCTCTGGAGAGCCTCGGGAGCAGTACTTC	CASSLASGEPREQYF
TRBV20-1	TRBJ1-1	NA	TRBD1	TGCAGTGCCCAAAGTGGTACAGGGGGCGCGGTCCGAACTGAAGCTTTCTTT	CSAQSGTGGAVRTEAFF
TRBV6-5	TRBJ1-1	NA	NA	TGTGCCAGCAGTTACTCGAGCAGGGGTGACACTGAAGCTTTCTTT	CASSYSSRGDTEAFF
TRBV2	TRBJ1-4	NA	TRBD1	TGTGCCAGCGAAGGGAGGGGGCCGTACAATGAAAAACTGTTTTTT	CASEGRGPYNEKLFF
TRBV7-9	TRBJ2-7	few	NA	TGTGCCAGCAGCCGAAATACAAAATCCTACGAGCAGTACTTC	CASSRNTKSYEQYF
TRBV7-9	TRBJ1-1	many	TRBD1	TGTGCCAGCAGTTTGACAGGGGACACTGAAGCTTTCTTT	CASSLTGDTEAFF
TRBV6-1	TRBJ2-5	NA	NA	TGTGCCAGCAGTGAACGAAGGGGCACGTACCAAGAGACCCAGTACTTC	CASSERRGTYQETQYF
TRBV3-1	TRBJ2-4	NA	NA	TGTGCCAGCAGCCAAGGCCCTCAAGGGGGTTACGCCAAAAACATTCAGTACTTC	CASSQGPQGGYAKNIQYF
TRBV6-6	TRBJ1-6	many	NA	TGTGCCACCCAAGGGGGCTATAATTCACCCCTCCACTTT	CATQGGYNSPLHF
TRBV5-4	TRBJ2-1	NA	NA	TGTGCCAGCAGCTTGGCCTTCGGGGACAAGCACAATGAGCAGTTCTTC	CASSLAFGDKHNEQFF
TRBV11-1	TRBJ2-1	few	NA	TGTGCCAGCAGCTTAGGTTGGTACAATGAGCAGTTCTTC	CASSLGWYNEQFF
TRBV10-3	TRBJ2-3	NA	TRBD1	TGTGCCATCAGTGAGGGGACAGGGATCGGCACAGATACGCAGTATTTT	CAISEGTGIGTDTQYF
TRBV10-3	TRBJ2-3	NA	NA	TGTGCCATCAGTGATTCGGGGACTCCCTTAAGCACAGATACGCAGTATTTT	CAISDSGTPLSTDTQYF
TRBV4-1	TRBJ2-1	NA	NA	TGCGCCAGCAGCCAACGAGATGTACAATTCGGGAAGCAGTTCTTC	CASSQRDVQFGKQFF
TRBV20-1	TRBJ2-7	NA	TRBD1	TGCAGTGCTAGGAGACAGGGCGTAACCTACGAGCAGTACTTC	CSARRQGVTYEQYF
TRBV29-1	TRBJ2-3	NA	NA	TGCAGCGTCAAAGAGGCCACTGACGGGTCGGTTAGCACAAATACGCAGTATTTT	CSVKEATDGSVSTNTQYF
TRBV4-2	TRBJ1-1	many	NA	TGTGCCAGCAGCCAGGGCAGCTTGAACACTGAAGCTTTCTTT	CASSQGSLNTEAFF
TRBV6-1	TRBJ2-1	once	TRBD1	TGTGCCAGCACTGAATCAGGGGACAGGAGCTCCTACAATGAGCAGTTCTTC	CASTESGDRSSYNEQFF
TRBV20-1	TRBJ1-1	few	NA	TGCAGTGCTAGGGGCGCCCCACAGATCACTGAAGCTTTCTTT	CSARGAPQITEAFF
TRBV29-1	TRBJ1-1	NA	NA	TGCAGCGTTGGGAGGTGGGGGAGTGGGAACACTGAAGCTTTCTTT	CSVGRWGSGNTEAFF
TRBV25-1	TRBJ1-2	NA	NA	TGTGCCAGCAGTGAAGATAATAATAACTATGGCTACACCTTC	CASSEDNNNYGYTF
TRBV5-1	TRBJ1-6	many	TRBD1	TGCGCCAGCAGCGGGACGACAGGGGTCAATTCACCCCTCCACTTT	CASSGTTGVNSPLHF
TRBV12-3/TRBV12-4	TRBJ1-3	NA	NA	TGTGCCAGCAGTTTAGGAGGATCTCCCCACTCTGGAAACACCATATATTTT	CASSLGGSPHSGNTIYF
TRBV12-3/TRBV12-4	TRBJ1-5	NA	NA	TGTGCCAGCACCTCCCAAAGTAATCAGCCCCAGCATTTT	CASTSQSNQPQHF
TRBV5-1	TRBJ2-6	NA	NA	TGCGCCAGCAGCTTGGATGCTTTGGGCTCTGGGGCCAACGTCCTGACTTTC	CASSLDALGSGANVLTF
TRBV4-1	TRBJ1-5	few	TRBD1	TGCGCCAGCAGCCTTTGGGACAGGGACAATCAGCCCCAGCATTTT	CASSLWDRDNQPQHF
TRBV12-3/TRBV12-4	TRBJ1-5	NA	NA	TGTGCCAGCAGTTTAATTGCGACCAATCAGCCCCAGCATTTT	CASSLIATNQPQHF
TRBV5-1	TRBJ2-5	NA	NA	TGCGCCAACTCCACGTGGGGGGATTTGTACAATGAGCAGTACTTC	CANSTWGDLYNEQYF
TRBV15	TRBJ1-2	many	NA	TGTGCCACCAGCATCGAGGGGATAAACTATGGCTACACCTTC	CATSIEGINYGYTF
TRBV4-3	TRBJ2-7	few	NA	TGCGCCAGCAGCCAGTCATCCGCGCGACTAGACACTTCCTACGAGCAGTACTTC	CASSQSSARLDTSYEQYF
TRBV20-1	TRBJ2-1	NA	TRBD2	TGCAGTGCTAGAGACCCCGGACTAGCGGGGGGGCAGTTCTTC	CSARDPGLAGGQFF
TRBV4-3	TRBJ2-2	few	NA	TGCGCCAGCAGCCAAGATCCCAGGGCGAACACCGGGGAGCTGTTTTTT	CASSQDPRANTGELFF
TRBV6-2/TRBV6-3	TRBJ2-5	NA	TRBD2	TGTGCCAGCAGTTACTCGATGAGCCCAGCGGGAGAAGAGACCCAGTACTTC	CASSYSMSPAGEETQYF
TRBV13	TRBJ2-7	few	TRBD1	TGTGCCAGCGCCATTCAGACAGGGGGCCTATACGAGCAGTACTTC	CASAIQTGGLYEQYF
TRBV7-3	TRBJ2-4	NA	TRBD1	TGTGCCAGCAGCTTAACTGGACAGGGGGCTGGGAACATTCAGTACTTC	CASSLTGQGAGNIQYF
TRBV7-2	TRBJ2-7	few	TRBD1	TGTGCCAGCAGCTCCCGGGACAGGGGGTACTACGAGCAGTACTTC	CASSSRDRGYYEQYF
TRBV6-2/TRBV6-3	TRBJ1-1	NA	NA	TGTGCCAGCAGTTACCAGGGACGGCAAGCTTTCTTT	CASSYQGRQAFF
TRBV20-1	TRBJ1-1	many	NA	TGCAGTGCATTAACAGTACCGAACACTGAAGCTTTCTTT	CSALTVPNTEAFF
TRBV20-1	TRBJ2-5	NA	TRBD2	TGCAGTGCTAGTGGTCAAGCGGGGCGGGAGACCCAGTACTTC	CSASGQAGRETQYF
TRBV4-3	TRBJ2-5	NA	TRBD2	TGCGCCAGCAGCCAAGATCTGCCTCGGGGGGGTAAAGAGACCCAGTACTTC	CASSQDLPRGGKETQYF
TRBV29-1	TRBJ1-2	NA	TRBD1	TGCAGCGTGGAGGGGACAGGTCCCTATGGCTACACCTTC	CSVEGTGPYGYTF
TRBV4-3	TRBJ1-5	few	NA	TGCGCCAGCAGCCAGAACCAGGGTATTCAGCCCCAGCATTTT	CASSQNQGIQPQHF
TRBV7-9	TRBJ2-7	NA	NA	TGTGCCAGCAACGGAGGCGGGGGCTACAATGAGCAGTACTTC	CASNGGGGYNEQYF
TRBV9	TRBJ1-6	once	NA	TGTGCCAGCAGCGTTGGTAAGGGGTGGAATTCACCCCTCCACTTT	CASSVGKGWNSPLHF
TRBV6-1	TRBJ2-6	once	NA	TGTGCCAGCACCTTTGGATGGGGATACCCAGACTCTGGGGCCAACGTCCTGACTTTC	CASTFGWGYPDSGANVLTF
TRBV6-1	TRBJ2-1	once	TRBD1	TGTGCCACCCTAGGAACAGGGGTATCCTCCTCCTACAATGAGCAGTTCTTC	CATLGTGVSSSYNEQFF
TRBV5-4	TRBJ2-1	few	NA	TGTGCCAGCAGCTTGGCCGGCAGTCTTTCCTACAATGAGCAGTTCTTC	CASSLAGSLSYNEQFF
TRBV20-1	TRBJ2-3	few	TRBD1	TGCAGTGCTAGCCAGGGGGCCAGCACAGATACGCAGTATTTT	CSASQGASTDTQYF
TRBV7-2	TRBJ2-1	few	NA	TGTGCCAGCACCATGAGGGACGGCCGAAACAATGAGCAGTTCTTC	CASTMRDGRNNEQFF
TRBV9	TRBJ1-3	NA	TRBD1	TGTGCCAGCAGCGAGGGGACAGGGGCAACTGGAAACACCATATATTTT	CASSEGTGATGNTIYF
TRBV5-1	TRBJ2-2	NA	NA	TGCGCCAGCAGCAGGACTACAAACACCGGGGAGCTGTTTTTT	CASSRTTNTGELFF
TRBV4-2	TRBJ1-2	few	TRBD1	TGTGCCAGCAGCCAAGATGGGACAGGGAACTATGGCTACACCTTC	CASSQDGTGNYGYTF
TRBV20-1	TRBJ1-6	NA	TRBD1	TGCAGTGCTAGCCACAGACAGGGGATAGTAGGCTCACCCCTCCACTTT	CSASHRQGIVGSPLHF